The 26 T cell receptor beta chains given below trace back to one sample, sequenced in a study of blood T cell repertoires in COVID-19. Assay: immunoSEQ multiplex PCR; the TCRdb copy retains only in-frame clones and omits some. Among about 310,000 clones, about nine tenths were seen once, and the ten largest hold 1%. The sample consisted of peripheral blood. These receptors all stem from a man aged 50 or older with active or convalescent COVID-19.

Written as DNA, the CDR3 is TGTGCCATCAAGGGGGGGCAGAACACTGAAGCTTTCTTT. As protein: CAIKGGQNTEAFF. The V and J genes are TRBV10-3 and TRBJ1-1; a weak D match, TRBD1 (6 bases). Trimming pared 7 bases from V and 1 base from J, leaving 10 bases between. Germline V lookup: CDR1 ENHRY, CDR2 SYGVKD. The CDR3 length is 13 residues.

This chain links TRBV18 with TRBJ2-5; possibly TRBD1 for D (5 bases). Trimming took 8 bases from V and 5 from J, leaving 18 bases between them. CDR1 is KGHSH and CDR2 is LQKENI in the germline V gene. The CDR3 consists of 14 residues. The DNA for the CDR3 is TGTGCCAGCCACACCGCAGGGTACTGGGAGACCCAGTACTTC. As protein: CASHTAGYWETQYF.

The chain combines TRBV9 with TRBJ1-1; 7 nucleotides agree with TRBD1. V gave up 0 bases and J gave up 3 bases; unmatched junction bases: 5. The CDR3 sequence is 15 residues long. CDR1 and CDR2 from the germline V gene are SGDLS and YYNGEE. CDR3 in DNA: TGTGCCAGCAGCGTAGAAGTAGGGGGCGACACTGAAGCTTTCTTT. Encoded protein: CASSVEVGGDTEAFF.

The rearrangement links TRBV7-9 to TRBJ2-3; TRBD1 matches 7 bases. The V gene's germline CDR1 is SEHNR and CDR2 FQNEAQ (reference sequence). The CDR3 covers 11 residues. V gave up 3 bases and J gave up 11 bases; unmatched junction bases: 2. The chain's CDR3 is CASSFRTGQYF. DNA for the CDR3: TGTGCCAGCAGCTTCAGGACAGGGCAGTATTTT.

This rearrangement joins TRBV30 to TRBJ1-3, with 9 positions matching TRBD1. Germline CDR1 reads GTSNPN; CDR2 reads SVGIG (reference sequence). V lost 0 bases to trimming and J lost 0 bases; unmatched junction nucleotides: 6. This CDR3 comprises 17 residues. CDR3 region: CAWSVQGTGLSGNTIYF. CDR3 coding DNA: TGTGCCTGGAGTGTACAAGGGACAGGGCTCTCTGGAAACACCATATATTTT.

The chain carries TRBV24-1 and TRBJ2-7; TRBD1 might be the D (6 bases). Germline-derived CDR1 and CDR2 are KGHDR and SFDVKD. The CDR3 extends over 14 amino acids. V lost 4 bases and J 5 bases, leaving 14 bases between the germline ends. The CDR3 region has the DNA TGTGCCACCAGTGAGTCCGACAGGTTCCACGAGCAGTACTTC. It yields the protein CATSESDRFHEQYF.

The V call is TRBV3-1 (or the pseudogene TRBV3-2), the J call TRBJ1-2, with D uncertain. The germline V gene encodes CDR1 LGHDT and CDR2 YNNKEL (reference sequence). CDR3 length: 15 residues. V lost 0 bases, J lost 4 bases, and 12 bases lay in between. In DNA form, the CDR3 reads TGTGCCAGCAGCCAAGAAGTTCAGGCCATCTATGGCTACACCTTC. It specifies CASSQEVQAIYGYTF.

This clone occurred once. The V gene is TRBV28, the J gene TRBJ1-5; possible D gene TRBD1, 5 bases. Germline V gene data show CDR1 as MDHEN and CDR2 as SYDVKM. The CDR3 runs 14 residues. V dropped 4 bases and J dropped 4 bases, with 11 bases sitting between them. CDR3 loop: CASSSDMWNQPQHF. As DNA, the CDR3 is TGTGCCAGCAGTTCGGACATGTGGAATCAGCCCCAGCATTTT.

The rearrangement links TRBV19 to TRBJ2-1, with 8 bases that match TRBD2. V was clipped by 6 bases and J by 4 bases; unmatched bases: 5. Germline CDR1 is LNHDA and CDR2 is SQIVND (reference sequence). The CDR3 runs to 14 residues. The CDR3 DNA sequence: TGTGCCAGTAGAGGAGCTAGCGGGTACAATGAGCAGTTCTTC. It specifies CASRGASGYNEQFF.

V usage is TRBV2 and J usage is TRBJ2-2; D is perhaps TRBD2 (5 bases). This CDR3 contains 15 residues. Per the germline V gene, CDR1 is SNHLY and CDR2 is FYNNEI. V was clipped by 2 bases and J by 2 bases, with 9 bases between them. CDR3 in amino acids: CASSEFTGNTGELFF. CDR3 in DNA: TGTGCCAGCAGTGAATTTACGGGAAACACCGGGGAGCTGTTTTTT. Combining the CDR3 with reference TRBV2 and TRBJ2-2 gives the whole variable domain EPEVTQTPSHQVTQMGQEVILRCVPISNHLYFYWYRQILGQKVEFLVSFYNNEISEKSEIFDDQFSVERPDGSNFTLKIRSTKLEDSAMYFCASSEFTGNTGELFFGEGSRLTVL.

The chain uses TRBV18 and TRBJ1-6, with D unresolved. Germline CDR1 reads KGHSH; CDR2 reads LQKENI. Trimming removed 2 bases from V and 8 bases from J, with 13 bases in between. CDR3 length: 15 residues. The CDR3 DNA sequence: TGTGCCAGCTCACCAGACCTCGCGGGCGATTCACCCCTCCACTTT. Its protein is CASSPDLAGDSPLHF.

This chain links TRBV28 with TRBJ2-2; TRBD1 aligns across 7 bases. CDR1 MDHEN and CDR2 SYDVKM come from the germline V gene. CDR3 length equals 13 residues. V shed 6 bases, J shed 7 bases, and the junction held 5 bases outside the gene matches. This CDR3 reads CASSRGGGGELFF. DNA for the CDR3: TGTGCCAGCAGCCGAGGGGGCGGCGGGGAGCTGTTTTTT.

Concerning this clone: This sample includes further DNA sequences coding for the same CDR3. The chain employs TRBV7-3 and TRBJ1-6; possible D gene TRBD1, 5 bases. Germline V gene lookup returns CDR1 SGHTA and CDR2 FQGTGA. Trimming removed 0 bases from V and 5 bases from J, with 8 bases in between. This CDR3 is 15 amino acids long. CDR3 bases: TGTGCCAGCAGCTTAACGCAGGGTGATAATTCACCCCTCCACTTT. It encodes CASSLTQGDNSPLHF.

The chain carries TRBV5-1 and TRBJ2-5; possible D gene TRBD2, 5 bases. Germline V lookup: CDR1 SGHRS, CDR2 YFSETQ. The CDR3 is made up of 14 amino acids. The V gene lost 0 bases and the J gene lost 1 base, with 7 bases spanning the gap. CDR3 sequence: CASSLDTSQETQYF. The CDR3 nucleotides read TGCGCCAGCAGCTTGGACACTAGCCAAGAGACCCAGTACTTC.

This clone appeared a few times. The rearrangement uses TRBV2 and TRBJ2-4; tentatively, D is TRBD1 (5 bases). The germline gives CDR1 SNHLY, CDR2 FYNNEI. The CDR3 has 18 residues. Trimming pared 0 bases from V and 0 bases from J, leaving 15 bases between. As DNA, the CDR3 is TGTGCCAGCAGTGAAGCGTTGGGGCGTCGGATAGCCAAAAACATTCAGTACTTC. Translating gives CASSEALGRRIAKNIQYF.

This clone was counted once. The chain is built from TRBV9 and TRBJ2-3; D unclear. Germline V lookup: CDR1 SGDLS, CDR2 YYNGEE. Trimming cost V 3 bases and J 3 bases, with 8 bases left between them. This CDR3 region has 13 residues. This CDR3 reads CASSDQITDTQYF. For the CDR3, the DNA is TGTGCCAGCAGCGATCAAATTACAGATACGCAGTATTTT.

The chain combines TRBV6-5 with TRBJ1-2; D is uncertain. The CDR3 consists of 15 residues. With 0 bases removed from V and 2 bases from J, the gap between germline ends came to 10 bases. Germline V gene lookup returns CDR1 MNHEY and CDR2 SVGAGI. The CDR3 nucleotides are TGTGCCAGCAGTTACTCTTCCGGGTCCAACTATGGCTACACCTTC. Amino acids: CASSYSSGSNYGYTF.

This clone came up once. V and J are TRBV9 and TRBJ1-4, with TRBD1 matching 12 bases. CDR3 size: 16 residues. The V and J ends lost 0 bases and 8 bases, in that order; junction bases with no gene match: 5. Germline assignment: CDR1 SGDLS and CDR2 YYNGEE. In DNA, the CDR3 is TGTGCCAGCAGCGTAGTTAGGGACAGGGGGCGAGAAAAACTGTTTTTT. Amino acids: CASSVVRDRGREKLFF. Complete variable domain (other parts from reference TRBV9 and TRBJ1-4): DSGVTQTPKHLITATGQRVTLRCSPRSGDLSVYWYQQSLDQGLQFLIQYYNGEERAKGNILERFSAQQFPDLHSELNLSSLELGDSALYFCASSVVRDRGREKLFFGSGTQLSVL.

This chain uses TRBV28 with TRBJ1-5, with 9 bases aligning to TRBD1. CDR3 size: 17 residues. With 5 bases clipped from V and 4 bases from J, the junction kept 12 bases outside the gene matches. CDR1 is MDHEN and CDR2 is SYDVKM in the germline V gene. As DNA, the CDR3 is TGTGCCAGCAGTACCGATCGAACAGGGGGCGGGAATCAGCCCCAGCATTTT. Translation gives CASSTDRTGGGNQPQHF.

The rearrangement uses TRBV2 and TRBJ1-6; D gene uncertain. V was trimmed by 3 bases and J by 11 bases, leaving 14 bases between them. Germline CDR1 SNHLY, CDR2 FYNNEI. The CDR3 covers 14 residues. CDR3 amino acids: CASSDELPGAPLHF. For the CDR3, the DNA is TGTGCCAGCAGTGATGAACTCCCGGGAGCACCCCTCCACTTT. Drawing the rest from reference TRBV2 and TRBJ1-6, the complete variable domain is EPEVTQTPSHQVTQMGQEVILRCVPISNHLYFYWYRQILGQKVEFLVSFYNNEISEKSEIFDDQFSVERPDGSNFTLKIRSTKLEDSAMYFCASSDELPGAPLHFGNGTRLTVT.

The V gene is TRBV6-5, the J gene TRBJ1-1; D perhaps matches TRBD1 (5 bases). V was trimmed by 6 bases and J by 10 bases, leaving 24 bases between them. The CDR3 consists of 15 residues. From germline, CDR1 is MNHEY and CDR2 SVGAGI. This CDR3 is CASSPPTATTAGAFF. The CDR3 DNA is TGTGCCAGCAGCCCCCCGACAGCAACCACGGCCGGAGCTTTCTTT.

Worth noting for this clone: This sample includes further DNA sequences coding for the same CDR3. The chain couples TRBV18 to TRBJ2-7; D may be TRBD1 (5 bases). Germline lookup yields CDR1 KGHSH and CDR2 LQKENI. Trimming took 3 bases from V and 3 from J, leaving 6 bases between them. The CDR3 runs 12 residues. The CDR3 reads CASSPTGYEQYF. The CDR3 DNA reads TGTGCCAGCTCACCTACAGGCTACGAGCAGTACTTC.

V and J are TRBV28 and TRBJ1-2; D remains unclear. There are 14 residues in the CDR3. Per the germline V gene, CDR1 is MDHEN and CDR2 is SYDVKM. Trimming removed 2 bases at V and 1 base at J, with 8 bases between. CDR3 DNA sequence: TGTGCCAGCAGTTTAGCCGGTCGTAACTATGGCTACACCTTC. Encoded protein: CASSLAGRNYGYTF.

The CDR3 protein is CASSQEPGRAGERYF. The CDR3 bases are TGTGCCAGCAGCCAAGAGCCCGGTCGAGCGGGGGAACGGTACTTC. This chain connects TRBV3-1 (or the pseudogene TRBV3-2) to TRBJ2-7; 8 bases match TRBD2. Germline assignment: CDR1 LGHDT and CDR2 YNNKEL (reference sequence). The CDR3 runs to 15 residues. Germline trimming cut 0 bases from V and 12 bases from J; bases unmatched to any gene: 13.

V usage is TRBV18 and J usage is TRBJ1-1; D is unclear. The CDR3 length is 16 residues. CDR1 is KGHSH, CDR2 LQKENI, per germline. V was pared by 3 bases and J by 4 bases, with 18 bases between. The CDR3 region has the DNA TGTGCCAGCTCACCGGGAAACGGTCGGGGTTCCACTGAAGCTTTCTTT. Encoded protein: CASSPGNGRGSTEAFF.

The chain couples TRBV19 to TRBJ1-3, with D possibly being TRBD1 (5 bases). V was cut by 8 bases and J by 4 bases, with 9 bases left in between. Germline CDR1 is LNHDA and CDR2 is SQIVND (reference sequence). The CDR3 loop spans 12 amino acids. CDR3 sequence (DNA): TGTGCCAGTCGGGGGTACGGAAACACCATATATTTT. This encodes CASRGYGNTIYF.